Listed below are T cell receptor beta chains from one sample, sequenced in a study of CD8+CD57+ T cells in acquired aplastic anemia. TCRdb reanalysed the reads using MiXCR and keeps one entry per CDR3 protein. This sample yields more than 150,000 distinct CDR3 sequences, of which under 70% are seen a single time; about 43% belongs to the top ten. The sequenced sample consisted of sorted CD4+, CD8+, or CD8+CD57+ T cells (not recorded which) from PBMCs. These receptors originate from a human donor with severe aplastic anemia or a healthy control (not recorded which). CDR3s include the opening cysteine and the closing phenylalanine or tryptophan. D genes are given only for firm matches. The size field is filled for only some rows; it gives once, few, many or a size class.

-,-,TRBJ2-1,TRBV5-1,TGTGCCAGCAGCCCTTACGACGGGAGCAACGATGAGCAGTTCTTC,CASSPYDGSNDEQFF
-,-,TRBJ2-3,TRBV2,TGTGCCAGCAGTGGCGGTCCCGGGACGGGTACGCAGTATTTT,CASSGGPGTGTQYF
-,once,TRBJ2-7,TRBV25-1,TGTGCCAGCGACCTAGGCTACGAGCAGTACTTC,CASDLGYEQYF
-,few,TRBJ1-2,TRBV24-1,TGTGCCCCGTGTCGCGATAAGCCTAGGTATGGCTACACCTTC,CAPCRDKPRYGYTF
-,few,TRBJ2-7,TRBV10-3,TGTGCCATCAGTGAGTCGACCGGACTCTCCTACGAGCAGTACTTC,CAISESTGLSYEQYF
TRBD2,-,TRBJ2-1,TRBV28,TGTGCCAGCAGCTCTCCTGACTATTGGGTTAGCGGGGGGTCACCCTACAATGAGCAGTTCTTC,CASSSPDYWVSGGSPYNEQFF
-,-,TRBJ2-2,TRBV19,TGTGCCAGTATTATCGGCTCTGCTACCGGGGAGCTGTTTTTT,CASIIGSATGELFF
-,many,TRBJ1-1,TRBV27,TGTGCCAGCAGCTTAGGAGGGAACACTGAAGCTTTCTTT,CASSLGGNTEAFF
-,-,TRBJ2-7,TRBV24-1,TGTGCCACCAGTGATGCTCGGGGGTCGGACGAGCAGTACTTC,CATSDARGSDEQYF
TRBD1,many,TRBJ1-4,TRBV20-1,TGCAGTGCTAGAGAGGGACAGATGTGGGAAAAACTGTTTTTT,CSAREGQMWEKLFF
TRBD1,many,TRBJ2-7,TRBV6-1,TGTGCCAGCAGTGACGTACAGGGGGCACGTGGGTACGAGCAGTACTTC,CASSDVQGARGYEQYF
-,-,TRBJ2-5,TRBV14,TGTGCCAGCTCTAATCCCGTAGAGGGGACCCAAGAGACCCAGTACTTC,CASSNPVEGTQETQYF
-,-,TRBJ1-4,TRBV6-5,TGTGCCAGCAGTTACGATCTAGGGGGTGGAAAACTGTTTTTT,CASSYDLGGGKLFF
TRBD1,-,TRBJ2-7,TRBV7-6,TGTGCCAGCAGCTTAGTTTATCGGGACAGGGGCTACGAGCAGTACTTC,CASSLVYRDRGYEQYF
TRBD2,-,TRBJ2-7,TRBV7-9,TGTGCCAGCAGCTTAGCCGGAGCGGGAGGCCACGAGCAGTACTTC,CASSLAGAGGHEQYF
-,-,TRBJ2-5,TRBV24-1,TGTGCCACCAGTGACCCCGTGCAGACGGGGGAGACCCAGTACTTC,CATSDPVQTGETQYF
-,-,TRBJ2-1,TRBV10-3,TGTGCCAGCAAGGGGTTCGATGAGCAGTTCTTC,CASKGFDEQFF
TRBD1,-,TRBJ2-5,TRBV12-5,TGTGCTAGTGGTTTGTCCTGGGGGGACAGGGGGGAAGAGACCCAGTACTTC,CASGLSWGDRGEETQYF
TRBD1,many,TRBJ2-1,TRBV6-1,TGTGCCAGCAGGGACAGGGATTACCACAATGAGCAGTTCTTC,CASRDRDYHNEQFF
-,-,TRBJ2-3,TRBV7-6,TGTGCCAGCAGCTTAGGTCTAGCGAATGGATTCACAGATACGCAGTATTTT,CASSLGLANGFTDTQYF
-,few,TRBJ1-1,TRBV7-8,TGTGCCAGCAGCCCTACCGACAGCCTGAACACTGAAGCTTTCTTT,CASSPTDSLNTEAFF
-,many,TRBJ2-7,TRBV12-3/TRBV12-4,TGTGCCAGCAGTTCAGCGATAACCTCCTACGAGCAGTACTTC,CASSSAITSYEQYF
-,many,TRBJ2-7,TRBV7-9,TGTGCCAGCAGCCCCCCATGGGGGGCCTACGAGCAGTACTTC,CASSPPWGAYEQYF
TRBD2,-,TRBJ2-1,TRBV9,TGTGCCAGCAGCGTAGAAGGAGCGGGGGGGGTTCGGAATGAGCAGTTCTTC,CASSVEGAGGVRNEQFF
-,many,TRBJ1-5,TRBV9,TGTGCCAGCAGCGTAGTGCCTGGACAGCCCCAGCATTTT,CASSVVPGQPQHF
-,many,TRBJ1-1,TRBV29-1,TGCAGCGTAATGGGGGGTTTACCTGAAGCTTTCTTT,CSVMGGLPEAFF
-,-,TRBJ2-5,TRBV12-3/TRBV12-4,TGTGCCAGCAGTCCGCCGGGAGCAGAAGAGACCCAGTACTTC,CASSPPGAEETQYF
-,many,TRBJ1-5,TRBV10-2,TGCGCCAGCAGTGAGCTGGGAGGCAATCAGCCCCAGCATTTT,CASSELGGNQPQHF
TRBD2,-,TRBJ2-1,TRBV9,TGTGCCAGCAGCGTAGGGGATAGCGGGGGTAGGTACGAGCAGTTCTTC,CASSVGDSGGRYEQFF
TRBD2,-,TRBJ2-2,TRBV9,TGTGCCAGCAGCGTAGATAGCGGGAGAACCGGGGAGCTGTTTTTT,CASSVDSGRTGELFF
-,-,TRBJ1-2,TRBV4-1,TGCGCCAGCAGCCAAGGAGGGGCCTATGGCTACACCTTC,CASSQGGAYGYTF
-,-,TRBJ1-1,TRBV20-1,TGCAGTGCTAGAGGACAGGAGAACACTGAAGCTTTCTTT,CSARGQENTEAFF
-,-,TRBJ2-2,TRBV7-9,-,CASSLATTGEETQYFGELFF
-,-,TRBJ1-1,TRBV7-8,TGTGCCAGCAGTCGACAGCTGAACACTGAAGCTTTCTTT,CASSRQLNTEAFF
-,-,TRBJ1-6,TRBV6-6,TGTGCCATCACCCGGACGGTAAATAATTCACCCCTCCACTTT,CAITRTVNNSPLHF
TRBD2,many,TRBJ2-3,TRBV19,TGTGCCAGTAGTATAGCGGGAGGGTTGGGTAGCACAGATACGCAGTATTTT,CASSIAGGLGSTDTQYF
-,-,TRBJ2-7,TRBV20-1,TGCAGTGCGCCCCGAGGGGGGCAAGACAGGGCGTACGAGCAGTACTTC,CSAPRGGQDRAYEQYF
TRBD2,-,TRBJ2-3,TRBV7-6,TGTGCCAGCAGCGTATTAAGCGGGGGAGCAACAGATACGCAGTATTTT,CASSVLSGGATDTQYF
-,many,TRBJ1-2,TRBV15,TGTGCCACCAGCAGAGGAGATGAGGGGTCGGGCTACACCTTC,CATSRGDEGSGYTF
TRBD2,-,TRBJ2-2,TRBV7-2,TGTGCCAGCAGCTTAGAACTAGCGGGAGTGTCCGGGGAGCTGTTTTTT,CASSLELAGVSGELFF